This T cell receptor (beta chain) was observed in a study of cytomegalovirus exposure and HLA in healthy donors. Using immunoSEQ multiplex PCR, the repertoire was profiled, and TCRdb retains in-frame clones only, with some absent. Here the sample spans approximately 160,000 clones, 96% being singletons. Germline V gene sequence: CDR1 SQVTM, CDR2 ANQGSEA. V was cut by 3 bases and J by 7 bases, with 18 bases left in between. The CDR3 is 14 residues long. The source is a young woman in good health and CMV-seronegative. The material sequenced was PBMCs. The V call is TRBV29-1, the J call TRBJ1-1; D may be TRBD1 (6 bases). CDR3 sequence: CSVETSLQGNEAFF. CDR3 nucleotides: TGCAGCGTTGAGACTTCACTACAGGGAAATGAAGCTTTCTTT.